These 8 T cell receptor beta chains came from one sample sequenced in a study of T cell responses to AZD1222 COVID-19 vaccine. Sequencing used immunoSEQ multiplex PCR; TCRdb keeps in-frame clones, though not all of them. The sample records approximately 190,000 clones, 85% to 95% being singletons. The material sequenced was peripheral blood, taken on day 0 of AZD1222 vaccination. The receptors stem from an adult in good health.

This clone was recorded once. The chain combines TRBV7-9 with TRBJ2-7; TRBD1 matches 9 bases. The germline V gene encodes CDR1 SEHNR and CDR2 FQNEAQ (reference sequence). The ends lost 1 base at V and 5 bases at J; junction bases unmatched: 0. The CDR3 spans 13 residues. CDR3 DNA: TGTGCCAGCAGCTTAGGGGACAGGGACGAGCAGTACTTC. Its translation: CASSLGDRDEQYF.

The chain links TRBV19 to TRBJ2-2; 12 bases agree with TRBD2. The CDR3 is 15 residues long. V was pared by 9 bases and J by 0 bases, with 2 bases of the junction left unmatched. CDR1 LNHDA and CDR2 SQIVND come from the germline V gene (reference sequence). CDR3: CASRTSGANTGELFF. In nucleotides, the CDR3 is TGTGCCAGCCGGACTAGCGGGGCGAACACCGGGGAGCTGTTTTTT.

The chain carries TRBV28 and TRBJ1-5; the D gene is possibly TRBD1 (6 bases). The CDR3 is 14 amino acids. Germline CDR1 reads MDHEN; CDR2 reads SYDVKM. V lost 6 bases and J 7 bases, leaving 16 bases between the germline ends. The CDR3, as DNA: TGTGCCAGCAGAGAGAGGGACATGGTACAGCCCCAGCATTTT. Protein sequence: CASRERDMVQPQHF.

The V gene is TRBV6-6, the J gene TRBJ1-5; D is unclear. Germline V CDR1 and CDR2: MNHNY, SVGAGI (reference sequence). V was trimmed by 3 bases and J by 3 bases, leaving 9 bases between them. CDR3 size: 14 residues. The CDR3 spells CASSYREFNQPQHF. The CDR3 DNA reads TGTGCCAGCAGTTATAGGGAATTCAATCAGCCCCAGCATTTT.

The genes are TRBV5-1 and TRBJ1-1; D unclear. V lost 0 bases, J lost 6 bases, and 12 bases lay in between. From germline, CDR1 is SGHRS and CDR2 YFSETQ. The CDR3 covers 14 residues. The CDR3 DNA reads as TGCGCCAGCAGCTTGGGACATCTTAGCGCTGAAGCTTTCTTT. It yields the protein CASSLGHLSAEAFF.

The V gene is TRBV28, the J gene TRBJ2-5; D unclear. The length of the CDR3 is 12 residues. V was cut by 7 bases and J by 6 bases, with 12 bases left in between. Germline CDR1 and CDR2: MDHEN and SYDVKM. The CDR3 DNA is TGTGCCAGCAATGGGTCCGGAAAGACCCAGTACTTC. This translates into CASNGSGKTQYF.

This chain connects TRBV10-3 to TRBJ1-3; D may be TRBD1 (5 bases). Trimming removed 6 bases at V and 4 bases at J, with 13 bases between. CDR1 is ENHRY, CDR2 SYGVKD, per germline. CDR3 length: 14 amino acids. The chain's CDR3 is CAIRDGGPGNTIYF. The CDR3 DNA reads as TGTGCCATCAGGGACGGGGGACCCGGAAACACCATATATTTT.

The chain joins TRBV2 to TRBJ2-2, with TRBD2 matching 10 bases. Trimming took 7 bases from V and 0 from J; bases not matched to a gene: 2. The CDR3 runs to 15 residues. CDR1 is SNHLY, CDR2 FYNNEI, per germline. The CDR3 loop is CASKSGRANTGELFF. CDR3 sequence (DNA): TGTGCCAGCAAGAGCGGGAGGGCGAACACCGGGGAGCTGTTTTTT.